This TCR beta chain was retrieved from a study of T-cell reconstitution after alpha-beta-depleted transplantation in children. Ten or more counts support this clonotype. CDR3 length equals 15 residues. V gave up 0 bases and J gave up 3 bases, with 9 bases separating them. In germline, CDR1 is LGHNA, CDR2 YNFKEQ. Unique molecular identifiers were incorporated when the TCRbeta library was constructed. TCRdb re-called the PCR reads with MiXCR, one entry per CDR3 protein. The sample consists of roughly 220,000 distinct CDR3 sequences, more than 7.5% of them appearing once. The origin of this receptor is a human donor who donated a stem cell graft to a child with SCID. The chain couples TRBV4-2 to TRBJ1-3; D remains ambiguous. The sequencing here drew on PBMCs from the stem cell graft donor, taken from the stem cell graft. This CDR3 is CASSQEAGGGNTIYF. In nucleotides, the CDR3 is TGTGCCAGCAGCCAAGAAGCGGGAGGTGGAAACACCATATATTTT.